This T cell receptor (beta chain) emerged from a study of T cell responses to AZD1222 COVID-19 vaccine. Assay used: immunoSEQ multiplex PCR; TCRdb lists only in-frame clones, some missing. The table has approximately 150,000 clones, roughly nine tenths seen once; the top ten hold 1.5% to 2%. The CDR3 covers 17 residues. V gave up 3 bases and J gave up 0 bases, with 15 bases separating them. CDR1 KGHSH and CDR2 LQKENI come from the germline V gene. The receptor was isolated from an adult who received the AZD1222 COVID-19 vaccine. The chain joins TRBV18 to TRBJ1-5; tentative D call: TRBD1 (6 bases). Sequencing used peripheral blood, obtained 28 days after the second AZD1222 dose. The CDR3 nucleotides read TGTGCCAGCTCACCTGCCTCGACAGGATATAGCAATCAGCCCCAGCATTTT. Amino acid sequence: CASSPASTGYSNQPQHF.